Sequencing of this T cell receptor (beta chain) was carried out in a study of T cell repertoires in cytomegalovirus infection. Study-level information: Both a matching HLA type and CMV infection were indicated by public TCR beta signatures. Study results and limitations: Cumulative public TCR beta family frequency identified CMV carriers with the relevant HLA. The ex vivo response showed dominance by HLA-C-restricted CMV-specific TCR beta clonotypes.

MiXCR was run by TCRdb on the reads, yielding one entry per CDR3 protein. This repertoire shows roughly 500,000 distinct CDR3 sequences, approximately 15% found once; its top ten account for about 24%. This clonotype has only a few counts. Its antigen remains unidentified. Germline V gene sequence: CDR1 SQVTM, CDR2 ANQGSEA. The CDR3 is made up of 13 amino acids. V lost 3 bases to trimming and J lost 1 base, with 9 bases between them. What was sequenced was CD8+ T cells from PBMCs. This clonotype was obtained from a human donor in good health (CMV status not recorded). Some clones in this sample may be carry-over from other donors' samples. The chain carries TRBV29-1 and TRBJ2-5; D is ambiguous. CDR3 DNA: TGCAGCGTTGAGGGAAGTTCCCAAGAGACCCAGTACTTC. This sequence encodes CSVEGSSQETQYF. The full variable domain, its missing parts supplied by reference TRBV29-1 and TRBJ2-5, is SAVISQKPSRDICQRGTSLTIQCQVDSQVTMMFWYRQQPGQSLTLIATANQGSEATYESGFVIDKFPISRPNLTFSTLTVSNMSPEDSSIYLCSVEGSSQETQYFGPGTRLLVL.